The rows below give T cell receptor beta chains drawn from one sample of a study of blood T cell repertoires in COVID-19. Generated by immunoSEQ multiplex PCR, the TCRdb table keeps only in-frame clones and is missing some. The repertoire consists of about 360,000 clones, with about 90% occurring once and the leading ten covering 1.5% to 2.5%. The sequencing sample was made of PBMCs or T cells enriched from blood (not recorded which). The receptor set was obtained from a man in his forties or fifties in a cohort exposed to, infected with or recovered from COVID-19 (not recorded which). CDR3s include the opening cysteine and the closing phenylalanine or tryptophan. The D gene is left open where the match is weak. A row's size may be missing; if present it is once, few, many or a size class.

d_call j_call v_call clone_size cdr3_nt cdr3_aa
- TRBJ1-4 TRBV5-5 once TGTGCCAGCAGCTTGGACTTGGGGGGTGAAAAACTGTTTTTT CASSLDLGGEKLFF
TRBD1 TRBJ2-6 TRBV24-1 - TGTGCCACCAGTGAACCAACAGGGGATGGGGCCAACGTCCTGACTTTC CATSEPTGDGANVLTF
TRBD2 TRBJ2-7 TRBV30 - TGTGCCTGGAGCACGAATAGCGGGTACCCCCTGACCTACGAGCAGTACTTC CAWSTNSGYPLTYEQYF
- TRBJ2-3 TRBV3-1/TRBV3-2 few TGTGCCAGCAGCCAAGAGAGTGCCACAGATACGCAGTATTTT CASSQESATDTQYF
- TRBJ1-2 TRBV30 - TGTGCCTGGAGCGCGGGTTTAGGGTATGGCTACACCTTC CAWSAGLGYGYTF
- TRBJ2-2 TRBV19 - TGTGCCAGTAGCCGACAGGAGGCCGGGGAGCTGTTTTTT CASSRQEAGELFF
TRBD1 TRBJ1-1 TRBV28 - TGTGCCACCTTCTCTGGACAGGGCACTGAAGCTTTCTTT CATFSGQGTEAFF
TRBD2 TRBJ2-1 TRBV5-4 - TGTGCCAGCAGCGGAAATAGCGGGAGAAGTAACAATGAGCAGTTCTTC CASSGNSGRSNNEQFF
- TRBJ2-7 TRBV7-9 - TGTGCCAGCAGCCCCGTTGGGGCCACCTACGAGCAGTACTTC CASSPVGATYEQYF
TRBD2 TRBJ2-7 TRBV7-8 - TGTGCCAGCAGTATTGGGGTAGCGGGAGTCCACGAGCAGTACTTC CASSIGVAGVHEQYF
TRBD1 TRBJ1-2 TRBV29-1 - TGCAGCGTTGAAGGGCACAGGGGGAGGGATGGCTACACCTTC CSVEGHRGRDGYTF
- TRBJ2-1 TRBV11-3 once TGTGCCAGCAGCTTATTTGGCGATGAGCGGTTCTTC CASSLFGDERFF
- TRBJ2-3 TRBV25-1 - TGTGCCAGTGAGGCAGATACGCAGTATTTT CASEADTQYF